What follows is one TCR beta chain and its context. The record originates from a study of blood T cell repertoires in COVID-19. Assay used: immunoSEQ multiplex PCR; TCRdb lists only in-frame clones, some missing. The sample contains tens of thousands of clones, 80% to 90% of which appear only once. CDR3 length: 16 amino acids. The V end was cut by 0 bases, the J end by 2 bases, with 14 bases between. Germline V gene data show CDR1 as MNHNS and CDR2 as SASEGT. The chain combines TRBV6-1 with TRBJ2-7; D gene ambiguous. The sample taken for sequencing was peripheral blood. The origin of this receptor is a human donor in a cohort sampled during active COVID-19. This CDR3 reads CASSEAAGPQAYEQYF. In DNA, the CDR3 is TGTGCCAGCAGTGAAGCGGCTGGGCCTCAAGCCTACGAGCAGTACTTC.